The next 23 T cell receptor beta chains were all read from a single sample in a study of Graves' ophthalmopathy and Graves' hyperthyroidism. Transcripts of RNA were the source for amplifying TCR beta CDR3 regions. RT-PCR was first run with HTBI primers, then multiplex PCR in a second round. TCRdb analysed the multiplex PCR reads with MiXCR anew, one entry per CDR3 protein. The sample shows tens of thousands of distinct CDR3 sequences, less than 55% of them seen only once. The sequenced sample was peripheral blood. All receptors come from an adult woman with Graves' ophthalmopathy.

This clonotype is a singleton in its sample. The gene calls are TRBV20-1 and TRBJ2-3, with D possibly being TRBD2 (5 bases). V lost 6 bases and J lost 4, with 17 bases in between. Germline V lookup: CDR1 DFQATT, CDR2 SNEGSKA (reference sequence). This CDR3 is built from 14 residues. CDR3: CSATLGGHADTQYF. Here the CDR3 DNA reads TGCAGTGCGACCTTAGGCGGGCACGCAGATACGCAGTATTTT.

This rearrangement joins TRBV7-3 to TRBJ2-2; maybe TRBD2 (5 bases). CDR1 is SGHTA, CDR2 FQGTGA, per germline. CDR3 size: 14 residues. V was clipped by 2 bases and J by 4 bases, with 8 bases between them. The CDR3 loop is CASSLDGITGELFF. The CDR3 DNA sequence: TGTGCCAGCAGCTTAGACGGGATCACCGGGGAGCTGTTTTTT.

This clonotype was recorded at least ten times. This chain connects TRBV20-1 to TRBJ2-3, with 9 bases identical to TRBD1. This CDR3 is built from 14 residues. The J segment lost 1 base and the V segment lost 5 bases, leaving 4 bases of the junction unmatched. Per the germline V gene, CDR1 is DFQATT and CDR2 is SNEGSKA (reference sequence). The CDR3 DNA follows: TGCAGTGCTGACAGGGGGACCCGCACAGATACGCAGTATTTT. As protein: CSADRGTRTDTQYF.

Many counts were recorded for this clonotype. The rearrangement uses TRBV5-1 and TRBJ2-7, with 8 nucleotides matching TRBD1. The V gene end was trimmed by 4 bases and the J gene end by 5 bases; junction bases not matched to a gene: 8. This CDR3 has 14 residues. From germline, CDR1 is SGHRS and CDR2 YFSETQ. The CDR3 DNA reads TGCGCCAGCAGCACCTGGACAGGGCAGAACGAGCAGTACTTC. It codes for CASSTWTGQNEQYF.

For this clonotype: At one end, the junction sequence differs from germline, possibly due to a read error. The chain carries TRBV7-7 and TRBJ2-1, with TRBD2 matching over 8 bases. The germline V gene has CDR1 SSHAT and CDR2 FNYEAQ (reference sequence). This CDR3 comprises 13 residues. CDR3 sequence (DNA): TGTGCTAGCAGCTTAGCGGCGGGAGGTGAGCAGTTCTTC. Translation gives CASSLAAGGEQFF. The full variable domain, in which reference TRBV7-7 and TRBJ2-1 provide the parts outside the CDR3, is GAGVSQSPRYKVTKRGQDVTLRCDPISSHATLYWYQQALGQGPEFLTYFNYEAQPDKSGLPSDRFSAERPEGSISTLTIQRTEQRDSAMYRCASSLAAGGEQFFGPGTRLTVL.

This clonotype was found many times. The chain employs TRBV6-1 and TRBJ2-2, with 9 bases lining up with TRBD1. V dropped 4 bases and J dropped 7; count of bases not matched to a gene: 10. Looked up from germline, CDR1 is MNHNS and CDR2 is SASEGT. This CDR3 has 16 amino acids. The CDR3 loop reads CASSVPGTGFGGELFF. The CDR3 DNA reads TGTGCCAGCAGTGTTCCCGGGACAGGGTTTGGCGGGGAGCTGTTTTTT.

This clonotype was recorded at least ten times. V gene TRBV28 combines with J gene TRBJ1-6; 8 bases fit TRBD1. This CDR3 is 13 amino acids long. J was trimmed by 6 bases and V by 7 bases; bases with no gene match: 2. The germline gives CDR1 MDHEN, CDR2 SYDVKM. The CDR3 DNA reads as TGTGCCAGCAAGGACAGGGTTAATTCACCCCTCCACTTT. Its protein is CASKDRVNSPLHF.

The chain is built from TRBV20-1 and TRBJ2-5; D is ambiguous. CDR1 DFQATT and CDR2 SNEGSKA come from the germline V gene (reference sequence). V lost 1 base and J lost 1, with 19 bases in between. CDR3 size: 17 residues. As DNA, the CDR3 is TGCAGTGCTAGAGCCCAACTAAGCCCGAGTTCCCAAGAGACCCAGTACTTC. This encodes CSARAQLSPSSQETQYF.

This clonotype was counted a single time. The V call is TRBV12-3 or TRBV12-4, the J call TRBJ2-1; D gene unclear. CDR3 length: 12 amino acids. V was clipped by 7 bases and J by 6 bases, with 10 bases between them. The CDR3, as DNA: TGTGCCAGCAATAGGGCCTCCAATGAGCAGTTCTTC. Protein sequence: CASNRASNEQFF.

This clonotype showed up many times. The chain is built from TRBV4-3 and TRBJ1-2; 9 bases agree with TRBD1. This CDR3 region has 16 residues. Germline V gives CDR1 LGHNA, CDR2 YSLEER. Trimming cost V 1 base and J 8 bases; bases outside gene matches: 11. This chain's CDR3 is CASSQAMTGGKGGYTF. The CDR3 coding sequence is TGCGCCAGCAGCCAAGCGATGACAGGGGGTAAGGGCGGCTACACCTTC.

V is TRBV7-6 and J is TRBJ2-5; perhaps TRBD1 as D (6 bases). This CDR3 has 13 residues. CDR1 is SGHVS and CDR2 is FNYEAQ in the germline V gene. The CDR3 is CARDRAPRGTQYF. The CDR3 DNA reads TGTGCTAGAGATCGGGCTCCCAGGGGGACCCAGTACTTC.

This clonotype was seen repeatedly, ten times or more. This chain joins TRBV20-1 and TRBJ2-2; possible D gene TRBD1, 6 bases. Germline V gene sequence: CDR1 DFQATT, CDR2 SNEGSKA (reference sequence). V dropped 7 bases and J dropped 6 bases, with 24 bases sitting between them. The length of the CDR3 is 16 residues. CDR3 bases: TGCAGTGTTACAATCCTCCCCACAGGGCCCTCCGGGGAGCTGTTTTTT. Residues: CSVTILPTGPSGELFF.

This clonotype was recorded at least ten times. The chain carries TRBV12-3 or TRBV12-4 and TRBJ2-3; 11 nucleotides align to TRBD2. This CDR3 is 18 amino acids long. The V and J ends lost 6 bases and 0 bases, in that order; junction bases with no gene match: 11. The CDR3 loop is CASRASPGLAVSTDTQYF. CDR3 coding DNA: TGTGCCAGCAGGGCCTCTCCGGGACTAGCGGTTAGCACAGATACGCAGTATTTT.

This clonotype came up many times. The V and J genes are TRBV6-1 and TRBJ2-7; 9 bases match TRBD1. Trimming at V came to 5 bases and at J to 4 bases, leaving 9 bases not matched to a gene. This CDR3 is built from 15 residues. Germline CDR1 and CDR2: MNHNS and SASEGT. The CDR3 bases are TGTGCCAGCAGTAACCCCGGGACAGGGAGTTACGAGCAGTACTTC. Protein product: CASSNPGTGSYEQYF.

This chain connects TRBV7-9 to TRBJ1-2, with 8 positions matching TRBD1. V lost 5 bases, J lost 7 bases, and 15 bases stayed unmatched. CDR1 SEHNR and CDR2 FQNEAQ come from the germline V gene (reference sequence). CDR3 length: 16 residues. CDR3 sequence (DNA): TGTGCCAGCAGCATGACCTCGAAGACAGGGGCGGGTGGCTACACCTTC. As protein: CASSMTSKTGAGGYTF.

This clonotype was observed at least ten times. The genes are TRBV30 and TRBJ1-5; a weak D match, TRBD1 (5 bases). This CDR3 spans 13 amino acids. Germline V CDR1 and CDR2: GTSNPN, SVGIG (reference sequence). The V end was cut by 5 bases, the J end by 4 bases, with 12 bases between. DNA for the CDR3: TGTGCCTGGGACGGGGGGGGAAATCAGCCCCAGCATTTT. Protein: CAWDGGGNQPQHF.

This clonotype was observed at least ten times. The chain carries TRBV6-4 and TRBJ1-5; TRBD1 is a possible D gene (5 bases). Germline CDR1 and CDR2: MRHNA and SNTAGT. CDR3 length equals 15 residues. Trimming stripped 6 bases from V and 2 bases from J, with 14 bases between. For the CDR3, the DNA is TGTGCCAGCAGCCCTAGTTCGGGGGGCAATCAGCCCCAGCATTTT. Translation: CASSPSSGGNQPQHF.

This clonotype was counted ten times or more. This chain links TRBV12-3 or TRBV12-4 with TRBJ2-3; perhaps D is TRBD1 or TRBD2 (6 bases each). CDR3 length: 12 residues. Trimming shortened V by 4 bases and J by 6 bases, and 8 bases separated the two germline ends. CDR3 amino acids: CASSWGADTQYF. The CDR3 nucleotides read TGTGCCAGCAGTTGGGGGGCGGATACGCAGTATTTT.

This clonotype showed up many times. The chain joins TRBV20-1 to TRBJ2-6; D is undetermined. The CDR3 is 15 residues long. V was cut by 5 bases and J by 0 bases, with 11 bases left in between. The V gene's germline CDR1 is DFQATT and CDR2 SNEGSKA (reference sequence). Here the CDR3 DNA reads TGCAGTGCTTTGAGACCGACCTCTGGGGCCAACGTCCTGACTTTC. Its protein is CSALRPTSGANVLTF.

Here the CDR3 reads CASRGSPLHF. CDR3 bases: TGTGCCAGCAGAGGTTCACCCCTCCACTTT. J is TRBJ1-6 and V is TRBV2; D unresolved. The CDR3 consists of 10 residues. Trimming removed 6 bases from V and 9 bases from J, with 3 bases in between. Germline V lookup: CDR1 SNHLY, CDR2 FYNNEI.

This clonotype has more than one count but fewer than ten. Likely a read error: the CDR3 ends without its conserved phenylalanine or tryptophan. The DNA is left out, because the CDR3 cannot be placed on it with certainty; the CDR3 is given as TCRdb lists it. This chain connects TRBV7-2 to TRBJ2-6; the table's D call of TRBD1 was not tested on the DNA. The CDR3 sequence runs 8 residues, both termini included. Looked up from germline, CDR1 is SGHTA and CDR2 is FQGNSA. The chain's CDR3 is CASSPGGE.

The V and J genes are TRBV7-8 and TRBJ2-7, with TRBD2 matching 11 bases. The V gene end was trimmed by 4 bases and the J gene end by 4 bases; junction bases not matched to a gene: 9. Germline CDR1 reads SGHVS; CDR2 reads FQNEAQ. The CDR3 loop spans 16 amino acids. The CDR3 is CASSSRLAGLQYEQYF. The CDR3 DNA is TGTGCCAGCAGCTCCAGACTAGCGGGGTTACAATACGAGCAGTACTTC.

Notes on this clonotype: At one of its ends the junction is not consistent with the germline gene, which may arise from a read error. This chain joins TRBV7-9 and TRBJ1-6; no reliable D call. Per the germline V gene, CDR1 is SEHNR and CDR2 is FQNEAQ (reference sequence). The CDR3 extends over 13 amino acids. CDR3 protein: CAGSITYDYEQYF. CDR3 nucleotide sequence: TGTGCCGGCAGCATAACCTACGACTACGAGCAGTACTTT.